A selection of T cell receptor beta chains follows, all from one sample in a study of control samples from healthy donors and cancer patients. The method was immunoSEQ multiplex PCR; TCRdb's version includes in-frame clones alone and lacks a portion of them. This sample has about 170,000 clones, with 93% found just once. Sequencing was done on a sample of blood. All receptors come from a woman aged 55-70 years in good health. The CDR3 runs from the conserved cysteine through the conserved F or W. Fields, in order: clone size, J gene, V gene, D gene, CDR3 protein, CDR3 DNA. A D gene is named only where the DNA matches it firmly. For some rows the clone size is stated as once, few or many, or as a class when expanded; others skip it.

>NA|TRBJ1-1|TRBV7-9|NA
CASSWGPNTEAFF
TGTGCCAGCAGCTGGGGACCGAACACTGAAGCTTTCTTT
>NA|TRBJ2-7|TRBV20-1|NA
CSALSSYEQYF
TGCAGTGCCCTGTCGTCCTACGAGCAGTACTTC
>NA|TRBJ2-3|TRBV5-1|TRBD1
CASSPQGAYDTQYF
TGCGCCAGCAGCCCCCAGGGGGCATATGATACGCAGTATTTT
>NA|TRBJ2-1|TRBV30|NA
CAWSVTNLDNEQFF
TGTGCCTGGAGTGTAACGAATTTAGACAATGAGCAGTTCTTC
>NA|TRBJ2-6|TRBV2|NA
CASMPLSGANVLTF
TGTGCCAGCATGCCCCTCTCTGGGGCCAACGTCCTGACTTTC
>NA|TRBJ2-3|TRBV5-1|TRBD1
CASSLPPGQGSFRDTDTQYF
TGCGCCAGCAGCTTGCCGCCCGGACAGGGCTCTTTCCGCGATACGGATACGCAGTATTTT
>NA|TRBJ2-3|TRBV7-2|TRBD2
CASSSPGTKESVRDTQYF
TGTGCCAGCAGCTCGCCCGGGACTAAGGAGTCAGTTCGAGATACGCAGTATTTT
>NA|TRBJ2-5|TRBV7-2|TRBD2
CASSPTSRETQYF
TGTGCCAGCAGCCCGACTAGCCGGGAGACCCAGTACTTC
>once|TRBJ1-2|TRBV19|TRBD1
CASSIGATGGAEGYTF
TGTGCCAGTAGTATCGGGGCGACAGGGGGCGCGGAAGGCTACACCTTC
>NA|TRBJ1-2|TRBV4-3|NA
CASSPQRAPSYGYTF
TGCGCCAGCAGCCCGCAGCGGGCCCCTAGCTATGGCTACACCTTC
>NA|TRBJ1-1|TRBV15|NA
CATSRDRINTEAFF
TGTGCCACCAGCAGAGACAGGATCAACACTGAAGCTTTCTTT
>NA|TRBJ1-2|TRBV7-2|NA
CASSPDMNYGYTF
TGTGCCAGCAGTCCAGACATGAACTATGGCTACACCTTC
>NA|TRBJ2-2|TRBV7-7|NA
CASSLAGDNTGELFF
TGTGCTAGCAGCTTAGCAGGAGATAACACCGGGGAGCTGTTTTTT
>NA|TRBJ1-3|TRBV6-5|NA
CASRTNSGNTIYF
TGTGCCAGCAGAACCAACTCTGGAAACACCATATATTTT
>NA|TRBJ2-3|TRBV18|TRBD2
CASSPWTSGGGDTQYF
TGTGCCAGCTCACCATGGACTAGCGGGGGAGGAGATACGCAGTATTTT
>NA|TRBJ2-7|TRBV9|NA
CASSVGTASYGQYF
TGTGCCAGCAGCGTAGGTACCGCATCCTACGGGCAGTACTTC
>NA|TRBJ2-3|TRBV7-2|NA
CASSLDRQGPDTQYF
TGTGCCAGCAGCTTAGATCGTCAGGGCCCAGATACGCAGTATTTT
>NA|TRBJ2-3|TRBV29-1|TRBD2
CSVAKAGLDTQYF
TGCAGCGTTGCTAAAGCGGGATTAGATACGCAGTATTTT
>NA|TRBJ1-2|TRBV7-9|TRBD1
CASSLGQGVNYGYTF
TGTGCCAGCAGCCTAGGACAGGGGGTAAACTATGGCTACACCTTC
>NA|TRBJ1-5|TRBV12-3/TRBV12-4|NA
CASSSQSLAQHF
TGTGCCAGCAGCTCCCAAAGTTTAGCCCAGCATTTT
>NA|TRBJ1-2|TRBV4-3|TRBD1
CASSLRTGGSGYTF
TGCGCCAGCAGCCTAAGGACAGGGGGCAGTGGCTACACCTTC
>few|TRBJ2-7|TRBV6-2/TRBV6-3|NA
CASSYGPAGLVYEQYF
TGTGCCAGCAGTTACGGGCCAGCCGGATTGGTGTACGAGCAGTACTTC
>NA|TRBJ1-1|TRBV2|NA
CASSPGPEAFF
TGTGCCAGCAGCCCCGGGCCGGAAGCTTTCTTT
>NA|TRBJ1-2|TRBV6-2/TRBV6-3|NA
CASSYSRGTDSPGYGYTF
TGTGCCAGCAGTTACTCTAGAGGGACGGATTCCCCGGGGTATGGCTACACCTTC
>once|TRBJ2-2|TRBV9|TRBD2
CASSAVTSLNTGELFF
TGTGCCAGCAGCGCAGTGACTAGCTTGAACACCGGGGAGCTGTTTTTT
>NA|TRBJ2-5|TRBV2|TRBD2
CASSLGEGEETQYF
TGTGCCAGCAGTCTGGGGGAGGGCGAGGAGACCCAGTACTTC
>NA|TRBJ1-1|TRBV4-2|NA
CASSHTQARVRGTEAFF
TGTGCCAGCAGCCACACACAAGCCAGGGTTAGGGGCACTGAAGCTTTCTTT
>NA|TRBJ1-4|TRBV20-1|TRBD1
CSASQGQGREKLFF
TGCAGTGCTAGTCAGGGACAGGGAAGGGAAAAACTGTTTTTT
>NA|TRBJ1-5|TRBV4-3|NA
CASSQDRRQNNQPQHF
TGCGCCAGCAGCCAAGATCGGAGACAGAACAATCAGCCCCAGCATTTT
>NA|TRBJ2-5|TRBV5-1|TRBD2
CASSLLASGGSETQYF
TGCGCCAGCAGCTTGTTGGCTAGCGGGGGATCGGAGACCCAGTACTTC
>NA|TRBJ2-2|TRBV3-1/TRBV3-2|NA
CASNTAVNTGELFF
TGTGCCAGCAACACGGCGGTGAACACCGGGGAGCTGTTTTTT
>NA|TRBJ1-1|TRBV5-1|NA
CASSLSGSSGGTEAFF
TGCGCCAGCAGCTTGTCGGGCAGCTCGGGGGGCACTGAAGCTTTCTTT
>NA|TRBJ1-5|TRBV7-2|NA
CASSLFSGADQPQHF
TGTGCCAGCAGCTTATTCTCAGGGGCAGATCAGCCCCAGCATTTT
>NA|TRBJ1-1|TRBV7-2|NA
CASSHGGGKNTEAFF
TGTGCCAGCAGCCATGGGGGGGGGAAGAACACTGAAGCTTTCTTT
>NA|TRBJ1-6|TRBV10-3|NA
CATHDSGFQAIQVLHF
TGTGCCACTCATGACTCGGGCTTCCAAGCAATTCAAGTCCTCCACTTT
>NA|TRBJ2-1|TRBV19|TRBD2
CASSIDPVAGSYNEQFF
TGTGCCAGTAGTATAGATCCGGTAGCGGGAAGCTACAATGAGCAGTTCTTC
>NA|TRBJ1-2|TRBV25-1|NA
CASSGAVGIYGYTF
TGTGCCAGCAGTGGCGCAGTTGGGATCTATGGCTACACCTTC
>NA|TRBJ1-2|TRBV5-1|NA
CASSLDANYGYTF
TGCGCCAGCAGCTTAGATGCTAACTATGGCTACACCTTC
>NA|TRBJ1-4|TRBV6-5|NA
CASSYSIAGINEKLFF
TGTGCCAGCAGTTACTCGATAGCAGGGATTAATGAAAAACTGTTTTTT
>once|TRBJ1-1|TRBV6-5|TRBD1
CASSNRGLNTEAFF
TGTGCCAGCAGTAACAGGGGTTTGAACACTGAAGCTTTCTTT
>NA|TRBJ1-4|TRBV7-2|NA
CASRRGLSEKLFF
TGTGCCAGCAGGAGGGGACTTAGTGAAAAACTGTTTTTT
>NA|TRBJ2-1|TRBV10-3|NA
CAIRGGLMGNEQFF
TGTGCCATCAGGGGGGGCCTGATGGGCAATGAGCAGTTCTTC
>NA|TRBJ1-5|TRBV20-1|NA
CSASRAALSPQHF
TGCAGTGCTAGTAGAGCGGCCCTTTCGCCCCAGCATTTT
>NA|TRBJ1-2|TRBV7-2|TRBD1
CASSFTTPRGPNYGYTF
TGTGCCAGCAGCTTTACCACCCCCAGGGGGCCAAACTATGGCTACACCTTC
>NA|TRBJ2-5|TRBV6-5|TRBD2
CASSSGGAGETQYF
TGTGCCAGCTCCAGCGGGGGGGCCGGGGAGACCCAGTACTTC